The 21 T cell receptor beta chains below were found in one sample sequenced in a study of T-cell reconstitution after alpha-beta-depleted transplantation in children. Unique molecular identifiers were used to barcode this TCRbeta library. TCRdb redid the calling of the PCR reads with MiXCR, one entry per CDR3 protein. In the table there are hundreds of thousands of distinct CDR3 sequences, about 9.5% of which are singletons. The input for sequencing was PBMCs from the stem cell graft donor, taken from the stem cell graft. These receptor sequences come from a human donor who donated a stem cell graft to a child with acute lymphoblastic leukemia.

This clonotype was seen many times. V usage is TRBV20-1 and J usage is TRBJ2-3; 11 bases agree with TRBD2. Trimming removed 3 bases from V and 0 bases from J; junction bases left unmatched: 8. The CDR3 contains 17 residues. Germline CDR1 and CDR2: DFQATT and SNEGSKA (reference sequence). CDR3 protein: CSASFPSGGSSTDTQYF. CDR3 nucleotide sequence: TGCAGTGCTAGCTTCCCTAGCGGGGGGTCTAGCACAGATACGCAGTATTTT.

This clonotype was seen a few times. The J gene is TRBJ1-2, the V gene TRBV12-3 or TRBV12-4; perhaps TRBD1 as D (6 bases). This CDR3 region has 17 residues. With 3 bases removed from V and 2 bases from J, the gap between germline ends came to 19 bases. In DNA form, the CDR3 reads TGTGCCAGCAGTTTCGGGGGGGGACAAACTACCAACTATGGCTACACCTTC. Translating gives CASSFGGGQTTNYGYTF.

Written as DNA, the CDR3 is TGCAGCGTTGAGATAACAAGTCAAGAGACCCAGTACTTC. Its translation is CSVEITSQETQYF. The chain recombines TRBV29-1 with TRBJ2-5, with D hard to call. With 3 bases removed from V and 2 bases from J, the gap between germline ends came to 10 bases. Germline V gene data show CDR1 as SQVTM and CDR2 as ANQGSEA. The CDR3 loop spans 13 amino acids.

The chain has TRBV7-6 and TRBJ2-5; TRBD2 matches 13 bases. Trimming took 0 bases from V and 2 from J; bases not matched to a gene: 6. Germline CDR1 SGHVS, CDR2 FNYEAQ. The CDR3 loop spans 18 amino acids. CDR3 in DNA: TGTGCCAGCAGCTTAGCTCTCTCACTAGCGGGGGGGCAAGAGACCCAGTACTTC. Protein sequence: CASSLALSLAGGQETQYF.

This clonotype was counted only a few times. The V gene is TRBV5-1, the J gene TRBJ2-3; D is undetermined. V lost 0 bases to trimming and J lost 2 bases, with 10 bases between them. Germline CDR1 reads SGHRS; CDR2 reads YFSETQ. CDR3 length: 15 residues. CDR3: CASSLAQLSTDTQYF. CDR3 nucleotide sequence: TGCGCCAGCAGCTTGGCTCAACTCTCCACAGATACGCAGTATTTT.

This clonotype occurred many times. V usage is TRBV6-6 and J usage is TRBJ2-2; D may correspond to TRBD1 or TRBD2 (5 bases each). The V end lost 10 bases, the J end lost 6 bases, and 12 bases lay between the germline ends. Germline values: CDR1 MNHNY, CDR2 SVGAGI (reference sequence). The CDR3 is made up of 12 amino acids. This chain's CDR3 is CATLPGPGELFF. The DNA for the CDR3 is TGTGCCACCCTACCGGGGCCCGGGGAGCTGTTTTTT.

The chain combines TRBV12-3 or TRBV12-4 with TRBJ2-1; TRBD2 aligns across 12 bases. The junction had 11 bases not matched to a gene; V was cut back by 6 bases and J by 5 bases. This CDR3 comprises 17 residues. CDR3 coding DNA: TGTGCCAGCAGCCCTACTAGCGGGGGGATCTTAAACAATGAGCAGTTCTTC. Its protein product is CASSPTSGGILNNEQFF.

CDR3 in amino acids: CASSHKLQGSEQYF. Written as DNA, the CDR3 is TGCGCCAGCAGCCATAAACTCCAGGGCTCCGAGCAGTACTTC. The V call is TRBV4-1, the J call TRBJ2-7; TRBD1 might be the D (5 bases). V was cut by 3 bases and J by 6 bases, with 15 bases left in between. There are 14 residues in the CDR3. Germline CDR1 is MGHRA and CDR2 is YSYEKL.

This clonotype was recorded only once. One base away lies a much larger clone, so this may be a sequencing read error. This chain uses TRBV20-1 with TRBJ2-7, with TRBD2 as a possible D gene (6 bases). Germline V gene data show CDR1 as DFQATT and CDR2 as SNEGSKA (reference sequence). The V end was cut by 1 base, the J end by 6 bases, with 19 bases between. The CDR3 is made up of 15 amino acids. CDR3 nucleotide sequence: TGCAGTGCTAGAGGCTCCTATAGGAGGGAACTCGAGCAGTACTTC. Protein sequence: CSARGSYRRELEQYF.

Written as DNA, the CDR3 is TGTGCCAGCAGCCGTACCGGGCCCTACAATGAGCAGTTCTTC. Translating it yields CASSRTGPYNEQFF. The V call is TRBV7-6, the J call TRBJ2-1; D ambiguous. CDR1 and CDR2 from the germline V gene are SGHVS and FNYEAQ. The CDR3 runs 14 residues. V was clipped by 5 bases and J by 2 bases, with 10 bases between them. Full variable domain (missing parts from reference TRBV7-6 and TRBJ2-1): GAGVSQSPRYKVTKRGQDVALRCDPISGHVSLYWYRQALGQGPEFLTYFNYEAQQDKSGLPNDRFSAERPEGSISTLTIQRTEQRDSAMYRCASSRTGPYNEQFFGPGTRLTVL.

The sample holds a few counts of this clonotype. CDR3 nucleotide sequence: TGTGCCAGCCAAATCCGGGACGGAGCTAACTATGGCTACACCTTC. Protein product: CASQIRDGANYGYTF. The rearrangement links TRBV12-3 or TRBV12-4 to TRBJ1-2; D may be TRBD1 (5 bases). Trimming left V 8 bases short and J 0 bases short, with 16 bases between. The CDR3 spans 15 residues.

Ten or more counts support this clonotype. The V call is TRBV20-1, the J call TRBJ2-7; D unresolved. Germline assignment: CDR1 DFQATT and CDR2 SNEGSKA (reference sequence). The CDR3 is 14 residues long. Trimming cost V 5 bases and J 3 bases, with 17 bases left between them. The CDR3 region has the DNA TGCAGTGCTCATTCAGGACCCCAAGGCTACGAGCAGTACTTC. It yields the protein CSAHSGPQGYEQYF.

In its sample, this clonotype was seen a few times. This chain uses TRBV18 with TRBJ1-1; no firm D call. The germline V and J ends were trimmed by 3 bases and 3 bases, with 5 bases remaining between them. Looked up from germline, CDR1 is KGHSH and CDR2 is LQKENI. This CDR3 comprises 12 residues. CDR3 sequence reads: CASSPTYTEAFF. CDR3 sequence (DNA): TGTGCCAGCTCACCCACCTACACTGAAGCTTTCTTT.

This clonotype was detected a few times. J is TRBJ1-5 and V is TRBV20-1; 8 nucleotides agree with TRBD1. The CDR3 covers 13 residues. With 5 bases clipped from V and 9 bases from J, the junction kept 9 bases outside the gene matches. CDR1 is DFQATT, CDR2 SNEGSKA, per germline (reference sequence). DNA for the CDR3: TGCAGTGCTCCTGGACAGGGATTGGGGCCCCAGCATTTT. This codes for CSAPGQGLGPQHF.

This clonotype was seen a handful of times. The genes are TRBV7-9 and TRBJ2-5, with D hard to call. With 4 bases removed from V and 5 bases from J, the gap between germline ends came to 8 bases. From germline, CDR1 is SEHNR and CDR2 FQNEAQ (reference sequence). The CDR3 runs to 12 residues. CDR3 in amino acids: CASSSSSETQYF. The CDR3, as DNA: TGTGCCAGCAGCTCTTCCTCCGAGACCCAGTACTTC. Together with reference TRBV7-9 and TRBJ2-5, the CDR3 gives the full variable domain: DTGVSQNPRHKITKRGQNVTFRCDPISEHNRLYWYRQTLGQGPEFLTYFQNEAQLEKSRLLSDRFSAERPKGSFSTLEIQRTEQGDSAMYLCASSSSSETQYFGPGTRLLVL.

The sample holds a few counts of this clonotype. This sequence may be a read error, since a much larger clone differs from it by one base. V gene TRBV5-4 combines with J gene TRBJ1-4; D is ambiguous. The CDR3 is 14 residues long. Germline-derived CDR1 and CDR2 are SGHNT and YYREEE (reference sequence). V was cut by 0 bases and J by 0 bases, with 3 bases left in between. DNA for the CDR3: TGTGCCAGCAGCTTGGAAGCAACTAATGAAAAACTGTTTTTT. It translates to CASSLEATNEKLFF. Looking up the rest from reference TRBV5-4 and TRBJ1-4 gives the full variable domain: ETGVTQSPTHLIKTRGQQVTLRCSSQSGHNTVSWYQQALGQGPQFIFQYYREEENGRGNFPPRFSGLQFPNYSSELNVNALELDDSALYLCASSLEATNEKLFFGSGTQLSVL.

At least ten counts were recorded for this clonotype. The CDR3 sequence: CASRTSGGFSTDTQYF. The CDR3 nucleotides read TGTGCCAGCAGAACTAGCGGGGGTTTCTCCACAGATACGCAGTATTTT. The V call is TRBV6-1, the J call TRBJ2-3; 11 nucleotides agree with TRBD2. Germline lookup yields CDR1 MNHNS and CDR2 SASEGT. CDR3 length: 16 residues. Losses at the gene ends were 6 bases for V and 2 bases for J; bases not matched to a gene: 7.

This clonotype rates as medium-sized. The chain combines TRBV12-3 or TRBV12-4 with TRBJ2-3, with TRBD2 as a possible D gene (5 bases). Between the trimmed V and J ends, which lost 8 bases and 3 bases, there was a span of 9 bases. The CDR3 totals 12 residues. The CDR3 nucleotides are TGTGCCAGCGTAACTAGTACAGATACGCAGTATTTT. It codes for CASVTSTDTQYF.

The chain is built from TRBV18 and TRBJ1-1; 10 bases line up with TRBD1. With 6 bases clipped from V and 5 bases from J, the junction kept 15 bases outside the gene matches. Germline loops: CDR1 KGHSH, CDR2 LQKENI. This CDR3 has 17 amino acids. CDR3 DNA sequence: TGTGCCAGCTCCCCGCTAGGAGGGACAGGGGCACGGACTGAAGCTTTCTTT. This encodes CASSPLGGTGARTEAFF.

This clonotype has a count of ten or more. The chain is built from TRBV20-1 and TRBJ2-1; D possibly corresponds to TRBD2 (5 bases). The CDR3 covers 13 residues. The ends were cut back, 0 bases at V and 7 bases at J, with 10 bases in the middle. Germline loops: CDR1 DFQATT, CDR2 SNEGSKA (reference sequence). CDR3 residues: CSARDNPGNEQFF. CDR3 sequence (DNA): TGCAGTGCTAGAGATAATCCGGGGAATGAGCAGTTCTTC.

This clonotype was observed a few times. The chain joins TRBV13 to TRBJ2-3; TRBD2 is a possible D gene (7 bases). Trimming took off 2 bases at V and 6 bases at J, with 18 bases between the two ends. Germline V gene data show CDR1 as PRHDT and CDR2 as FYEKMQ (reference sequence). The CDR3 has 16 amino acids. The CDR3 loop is CASSLFGGGPVDTQYF. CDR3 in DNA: TGTGCCAGCAGCTTATTCGGCGGGGGCCCAGTGGATACGCAGTATTTT.